This T cell receptor (beta chain) stems from a study of cytomegalovirus exposure and HLA in healthy donors. Study results and limitations: Associated with cytomegalovirus, according to the listing, were 150 to 200 TCR beta chains. DRB1 had the most TCR associations and HLA-C the fewest, a later analysis found, with rates varying by HLA locus.

13 Jbeta primers and 60 Vbeta primers were used for the PCR. How the authors handled the data: A follow-up analysis tallied about 88 million unique TCR beta chains, roughly 10 million shared. Using immunoSEQ multiplex PCR, the repertoire was profiled, and TCRdb retains in-frame clones only, with some absent. The DNA was the basis for D and trimming; V, J and clone size are from that table. This sample yields roughly 48,000 clones, of which about three quarters are seen a single time; about 3% belongs to the top ten. The CDR3 is 16 residues long. CDR1 is SGHVS, CDR2 FNYEAQ, per germline. Trimming at V came to 5 bases and at J to 5 bases, leaving 9 bases not matched to a gene. Turning to this clone: Its antigen remains unidentified.

The source material was PBMCs. The clonotype comes from a man younger than 35 in good health and CMV-seronegative. The chain links TRBV7-6 to TRBJ1-5, with TRBD1 matching 10 bases. The CDR3 is CASSQSWTGGDQPQHF. The CDR3 bases are TGTGCCAGCAGCCAAAGTTGGACAGGGGGGGATCAGCCCCAGCATTTT.